Presented here are 17 T cell receptor beta chains from one specimen sequenced in a study of shared clonotypes between healthy human individuals. Assay used: immunoSEQ multiplex PCR; TCRdb lists only in-frame clones, some missing. The sample carries approximately 650,000 clones, 95% recorded once. Cells designated naive CD8 were CD45RO-negative and were positively selected for CCR7, with terminally differentiated effector memory CD45RA+ cells excluded. The material sequenced was naive CD8+ T cells sorted from blood. All receptors come from a woman in her 30s in good health.

The chain has TRBV7-9 and TRBJ2-5, with 10 nucleotides matching TRBD1. V trimming: 5 bases; J trimming: 5 bases; junction bases outside the gene matches: 8. From germline, CDR1 is SEHNR and CDR2 FQNEAQ (reference sequence). The CDR3 is 15 amino acids. The DNA of the CDR3 is TGTGCCAGCAGCCCTGGACAGGGGGAGGGGGAGACCCAGTACTTC. This sequence encodes CASSPGQGEGETQYF. The full variable domain, its missing parts supplied by reference TRBV7-9 and TRBJ2-5, is DTGVSQNPRHKITKRGQNVTFRCDPISEHNRLYWYRQTLGQGPEFLTYFQNEAQLEKSRLLSDRFSAERPKGSFSTLEIQRTEQGDSAMYLCASSPGQGEGETQYFGPGTRLLVL.

The chain employs TRBV27 and TRBJ1-2; TRBD1 is a possible D gene (5 bases). Looked up from germline, CDR1 is MNHEY and CDR2 is SMNVEV (reference sequence). The V gene lost 4 bases and the J gene lost 8 bases, with 8 bases spanning the gap. The length of the CDR3 is 11 residues. The CDR3 nucleotides are TGTGCCAGCAGTTCAGGGAACGGCTACACCTTC. Its protein product is CASSSGNGYTF.

The V and J genes are TRBV14 and TRBJ2-7; possible D gene TRBD2, 5 bases. Trimming removed 0 bases from V and 12 bases from J, with 12 bases in between. The CDR3 covers 12 residues. From germline, CDR1 is SGHDN and CDR2 FVKESK. CDR3 sequence (DNA): TGTGCCAGCAGCCAAGAACGGAGGCTACCGTACTTC. Residues: CASSQERRLPYF.

This chain links TRBV5-8 with TRBJ2-4; 13 bases are a match to TRBD2. V was pared by 4 bases and J by 0 bases, with 7 bases of the junction left unmatched. Germline CDR1 and CDR2: SGHTS and YDEGEE. The CDR3 sequence is 18 residues long. CDR3 coding DNA: TGTGCCAGCAGCCTCTGGACTAGCGGGAGTCTAGCCAAAAACATTCAGTACTTC. The encoded protein is CASSLWTSGSLAKNIQYF.

This rearrangement joins TRBV9 to TRBJ2-7; D is possibly TRBD1 (6 bases). V lost 3 bases and J 3 bases, leaving 13 bases between the germline ends. The CDR3 extends over 14 amino acids. Germline lookup yields CDR1 SGDLS and CDR2 YYNGEE. The CDR3 loop is CASSAGTSYYEQYF. The CDR3 nucleotides read TGTGCCAGCAGCGCTGGGACATCCTACTACGAGCAGTACTTC.

The CDR3 loop reads CASSLGLGPVREQYF. CDR3 coding DNA: TGTGCCAGCAGCTTAGGTCTAGGACCAGTACGTGAGCAGTACTTC. The chain employs TRBV13 and TRBJ2-7; D is ambiguous. The CDR3 consists of 15 residues. Per germline, CDR1 PRHDT and CDR2 FYEKMQ (reference sequence). V lost 0 bases and J lost 7, with 16 bases in between.

The rearrangement joins TRBV4-1 to TRBJ2-5; TRBD2 matches 7 bases. The CDR3 length is 17 residues. Germline V gives CDR1 MGHRA, CDR2 YSYEKL. J gave up 1 base and V 1 base, and 9 bases lay outside the gene matches. Here the CDR3 DNA reads TGCGCCAGCAGCCAAGTAGCGGCTAGCGGAGCCCAAGAGACCCAGTACTTC. Its translation is CASSQVAASGAQETQYF.

The chain combines TRBV6-7 with TRBJ1-1, with D hard to call. TRBV6-7 carries the ORF label, with uncertain function. The CDR3 loop spans 14 amino acids. Trimming pared 2 bases from V and 7 bases from J, leaving 14 bases between. Written as DNA, the CDR3 is TGTGCCAGCAGTTACAGAACAGTCTATGGTGAAGCTTTCTTT. It encodes CASSYRTVYGEAFF.

This sequence joins TRBV28 and TRBJ1-2; TRBD1 is a possible D gene (5 bases). Germline V gives CDR1 MDHEN, CDR2 SYDVKM. V gave up 0 bases and J gave up 3 bases, with 11 bases separating them. This CDR3 has 15 residues. The CDR3 region is CASSLWRGSYYGYTF. The CDR3 nucleotides read TGTGCCAGCAGTTTATGGCGGGGGTCGTACTATGGCTACACCTTC.

A single count supports this clone. The chain uses TRBV7-6 and TRBJ2-7, with a tentative D call TRBD2 (5 bases). Germline V gene lookup returns CDR1 SGHVS and CDR2 FNYEAQ. V was trimmed by 1 base and J by 5 bases, leaving 15 bases between them. The CDR3 contains 15 residues. CDR3 bases: TGTGCCAGCAGCTTAGGGCCCCAGAGGGTTGACGAGCAGTACTTC. Translated: CASSLGPQRVDEQYF.

This chain joins TRBV7-8 and TRBJ2-7; 9 positions agree with TRBD2. The CDR3 runs 17 residues. V dropped 4 bases and J dropped 5; count of bases not matched to a gene: 15. CDR1 and CDR2 (germline): SGHVS, FQNEAQ. The CDR3 nucleotides read TGTGCCAGCAGCTGGATAGCGGGAGCTTCATCGACCCACGAGCAGTACTTC. Translated, it gives CASSWIAGASSTHEQYF.

The V gene is TRBV4-2, the J gene TRBJ2-3; no firm D call. This CDR3 is 15 amino acids long. Germline V CDR1 and CDR2: LGHNA, YNFKEQ. The V end was cut by 0 bases, the J end by 0 bases, with 7 bases between. CDR3: CASSQEETSTDTQYF. The CDR3 DNA reads as TGTGCCAGCAGCCAAGAGGAGACAAGCACAGATACGCAGTATTTT.

This chain uses TRBV28 with TRBJ2-3, with 11 bases aligning to TRBD2. The CDR3 consists of 15 residues. V lost 3 bases and J lost 2; bases outside the gene matches: 1. The germline gives CDR1 MDHEN, CDR2 SYDVKM. The chain's CDR3 is CASSLTSGATDTQYF. The DNA for the CDR3 is TGTGCCAGCAGTTTGACTAGCGGGGCCACAGATACGCAGTATTTT.

As DNA, the CDR3 is TGTGCCAGCAGCTTAGCGAAAGGGCTGGGAGGAGAGACCCAGTACTTC. Its translation: CASSLAKGLGGETQYF. The V call is TRBV11-2, the J call TRBJ2-5, with D perhaps matching TRBD2 (6 bases). V dropped 1 base and J dropped 4 bases, with 16 bases sitting between them. The CDR3 spans 16 residues. Germline assignment: CDR1 SGHAT and CDR2 FQNNGV. The full variable domain, in which reference TRBV11-2 and TRBJ2-5 provide the parts outside the CDR3, is EAGVAQSPRYKIIEKRQSVAFWCNPISGHATLYWYQQILGQGPKLLIQFQNNGVVDDSQLPKDRFSAERLKGVDSTLKIQPAKLEDSAVYLCASSLAKGLGGETQYFGPGTRLLVL.

The chain carries TRBV19 and TRBJ2-7; 11 bases are a match to TRBD1. The CDR3 runs 14 residues. The trim removed 10 bases at V and 4 bases at J, leaving 9 bases unmatched. CDR1 is LNHDA and CDR2 is SQIVND in the germline V gene (reference sequence). This CDR3 is CATAPGTGGYEQYF. The CDR3 nucleotides are TGTGCCACCGCACCAGGGACAGGGGGTTACGAGCAGTACTTC.

J is TRBJ2-7 and V is TRBV13; weak D call: TRBD2 (6 bases). Germline loops: CDR1 PRHDT, CDR2 FYEKMQ (reference sequence). Trimming shortened V by 5 bases and J by 5 bases, and 10 bases separated the two germline ends. The CDR3 has 12 residues. The CDR3 here is CASSDTSNEQYF. The CDR3, as DNA: TGTGCCAGCAGCGACACTAGCAACGAGCAGTACTTC. Using reference TRBV13 and TRBJ2-7 for the parts outside the CDR3, the full variable domain is AAGVIQSPRHLIKEKRETATLKCYPIPRHDTVYWYQQGPGQDPQFLISFYEKMQSDKGSIPDRFSAQQFSDYHSELNMSSLELGDSALYFCASSDTSNEQYFGPGTRLTVT.

The V call is TRBV6-6, the J call TRBJ1-5; D remains unclear. V lost 0 bases and J 0 bases, leaving 6 bases between the germline ends. The CDR3 contains 15 residues. Germline V gene sequence: CDR1 MNHNY, CDR2 SVGAGI (reference sequence). Here the CDR3 DNA reads TGTGCCAGCAGTTACTCGGGTTATAGCAATCAGCCCCAGCATTTT. Translated, it gives CASSYSGYSNQPQHF.